The TCR beta chain under discussion was sequenced for a study of PD-1 blockade in mismatch repair-deficient tumors. Across the study: Enrolled about 2012-2016, patients had progressing, pretreated mismatch repair-deficient cancers of 12 to 13 types.

Assay used: immunoSEQ multiplex PCR; TCRdb lists only in-frame clones, some missing. The sample includes some 120,000 clones, 88% seen only once; the top ten take 10% to 15%. This CDR3 is built from 16 residues. From germline, CDR1 is LNHDA and CDR2 SQIVND (reference sequence). The trim removed 4 bases at V and 3 bases at J, leaving 5 bases unmatched. Study results and limitations: Tumor-resident clones, often absent from pretreatment blood, expanded after pembrolizumab and then contracted.

On this clone itself: Its antigen is currently unknown.

The sequence was obtained from an adult with mismatch repair-deficient cancer. The chain couples TRBV19 to TRBJ2-1, with 11 bases matching TRBD1. The sequencing here drew on peripheral blood, taken just under 74 weeks after starting pembrolizumab. CDR3 nucleotide sequence: TGTGCCAGTAGTACCTCCGGGACAGGGGGCTACAATGAGCAGTTCTTC. This translates into CASSTSGTGGYNEQFF.